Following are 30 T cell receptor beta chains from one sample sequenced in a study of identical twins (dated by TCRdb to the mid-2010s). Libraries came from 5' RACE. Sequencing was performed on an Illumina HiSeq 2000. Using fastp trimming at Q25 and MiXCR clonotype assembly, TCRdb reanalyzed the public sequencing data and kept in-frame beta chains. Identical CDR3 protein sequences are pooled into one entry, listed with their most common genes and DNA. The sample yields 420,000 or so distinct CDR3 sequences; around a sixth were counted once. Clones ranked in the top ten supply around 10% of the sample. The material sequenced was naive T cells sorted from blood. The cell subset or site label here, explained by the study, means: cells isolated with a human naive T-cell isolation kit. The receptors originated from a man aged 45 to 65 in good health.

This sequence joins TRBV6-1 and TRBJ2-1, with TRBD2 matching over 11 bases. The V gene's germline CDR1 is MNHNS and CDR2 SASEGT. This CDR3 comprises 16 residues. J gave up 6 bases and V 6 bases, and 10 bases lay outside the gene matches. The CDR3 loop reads CASSHRGTSGPNEQFF. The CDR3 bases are TGTGCCAGCAGCCACCGGGGGACTAGCGGCCCCAATGAGCAGTTCTTC.

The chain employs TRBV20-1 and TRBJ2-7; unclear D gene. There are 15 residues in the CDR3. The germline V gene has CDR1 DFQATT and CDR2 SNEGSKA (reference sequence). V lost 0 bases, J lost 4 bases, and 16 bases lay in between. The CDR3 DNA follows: TGCAGTGCTAGAGATTATTCGGGTGGGCCGTACGAGCAGTACTTC. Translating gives CSARDYSGGPYEQYF.

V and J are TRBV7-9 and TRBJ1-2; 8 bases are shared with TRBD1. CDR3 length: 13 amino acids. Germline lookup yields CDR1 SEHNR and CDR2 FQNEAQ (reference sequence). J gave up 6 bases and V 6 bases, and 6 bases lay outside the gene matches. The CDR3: CASRDQGANGYTF. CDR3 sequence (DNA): TGTGCCAGCAGGGATCAGGGGGCGAATGGCTACACCTTC.

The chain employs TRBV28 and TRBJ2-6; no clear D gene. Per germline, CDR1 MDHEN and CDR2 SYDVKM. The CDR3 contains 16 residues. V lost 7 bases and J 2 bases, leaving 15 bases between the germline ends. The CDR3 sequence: CASTSVILTGANVLTF. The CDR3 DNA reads TGTGCCAGCACGAGTGTGATATTGACTGGGGCCAACGTCCTGACTTTC.

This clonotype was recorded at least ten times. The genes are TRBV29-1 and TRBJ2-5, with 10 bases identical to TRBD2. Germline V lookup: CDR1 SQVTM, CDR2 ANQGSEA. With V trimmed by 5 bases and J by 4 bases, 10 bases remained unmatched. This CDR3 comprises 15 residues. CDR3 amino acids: CSVTLLLAGPETQYF. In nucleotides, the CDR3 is TGCAGCGTTACCCTGCTACTAGCGGGACCAGAGACCCAGTACTTC.

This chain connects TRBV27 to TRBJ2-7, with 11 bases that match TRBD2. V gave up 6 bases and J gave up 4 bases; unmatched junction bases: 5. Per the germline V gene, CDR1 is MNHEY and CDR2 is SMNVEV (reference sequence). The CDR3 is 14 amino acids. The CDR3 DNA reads TGTGCCAGCAGGGGGGGGACTAGCGGATACGAGCAGTACTTC. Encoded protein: CASRGGTSGYEQYF.

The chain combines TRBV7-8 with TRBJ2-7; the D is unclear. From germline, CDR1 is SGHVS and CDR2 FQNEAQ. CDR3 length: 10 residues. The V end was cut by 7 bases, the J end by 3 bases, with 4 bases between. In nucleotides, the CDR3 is TGTGCCAGCAATCTCTACGAGCAGTACTTC. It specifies CASNLYEQYF. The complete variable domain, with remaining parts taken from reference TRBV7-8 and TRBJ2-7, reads GAGVSQSPRYKVAKRGQDVALRCDPISGHVSLFWYQQALGQGPEFLTYFQNEAQLDKSGLPSDRFFAERPEGSVSTLKIQRTQQEDSAVYLCASNLYEQYFGPGTRLTVT.

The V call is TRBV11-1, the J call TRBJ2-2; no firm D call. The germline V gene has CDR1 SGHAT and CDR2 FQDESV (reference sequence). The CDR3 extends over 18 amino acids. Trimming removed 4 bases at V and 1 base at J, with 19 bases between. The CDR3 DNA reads TGTGCCAGCAGCTCTTATTATGGAGCTAACGTGAACACCGGGGAGCTGTTTTTT. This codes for CASSSYYGANVNTGELFF.

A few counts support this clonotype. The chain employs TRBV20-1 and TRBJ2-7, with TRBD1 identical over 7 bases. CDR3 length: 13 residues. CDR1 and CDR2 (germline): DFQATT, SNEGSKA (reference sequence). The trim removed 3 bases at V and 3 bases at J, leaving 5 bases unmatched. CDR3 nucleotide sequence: TGCAGTGCTAGGCCGGGACAGAACTACGAGCAGTACTTC. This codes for CSARPGQNYEQYF.

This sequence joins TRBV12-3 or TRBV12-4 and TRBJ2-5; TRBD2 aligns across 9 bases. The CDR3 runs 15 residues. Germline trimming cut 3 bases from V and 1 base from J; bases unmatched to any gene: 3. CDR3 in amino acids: CASSFSGGGQETQYF. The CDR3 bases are TGTGCCAGCAGTTTTAGCGGGGGTGGCCAAGAGACCCAGTACTTC.

Written as DNA, the CDR3 is TGTGCCAGCAGCTTATACGGGGGACAAGAGACCCAGTACTTC. Its translation is CASSLYGGQETQYF. This sequence joins TRBV7-3 and TRBJ2-5, with D perhaps matching TRBD2 (6 bases). This CDR3 is 14 amino acids long. Germline V gene sequence: CDR1 SGHTA, CDR2 FQGTGA. V lost 2 bases to trimming and J lost 2 bases, with 9 bases between them.

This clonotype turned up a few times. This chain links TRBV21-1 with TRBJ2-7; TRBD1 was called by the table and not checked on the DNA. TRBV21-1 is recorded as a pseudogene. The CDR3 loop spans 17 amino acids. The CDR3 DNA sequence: TGTGCCAGCAGCATCGGGACAGCGAGACCCAGCTCCTACGAGCAGTACTTC. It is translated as CASSIGTARPSSYEQYF.

The CDR3 DNA reads as TGTGCCACCAGCCCGGTGGCGGTAGCCAAAAACATTCAGTACTTC. Its translation is CATSPVAVAKNIQYF. This chain links TRBV15 with TRBJ2-4; D remains unclear. This CDR3 is built from 15 residues. Trimming pared 5 bases from V and 0 bases from J, leaving 11 bases between. Germline V gives CDR1 LNHNV, CDR2 YYDKDF (reference sequence).

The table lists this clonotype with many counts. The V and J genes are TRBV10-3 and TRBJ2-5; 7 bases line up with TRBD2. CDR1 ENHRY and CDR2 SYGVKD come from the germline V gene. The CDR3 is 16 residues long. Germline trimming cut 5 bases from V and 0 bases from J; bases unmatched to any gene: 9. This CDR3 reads CAISPNPSGYQETQYF. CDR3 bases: TGTGCCATCAGTCCAAACCCTAGCGGTTACCAAGAGACCCAGTACTTC.

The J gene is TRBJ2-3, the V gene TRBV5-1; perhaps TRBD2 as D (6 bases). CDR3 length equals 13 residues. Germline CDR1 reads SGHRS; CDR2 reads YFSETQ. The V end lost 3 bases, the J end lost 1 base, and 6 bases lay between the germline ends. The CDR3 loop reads CASSSGGTDTQYF. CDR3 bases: TGCGCCAGCAGCTCGGGGGGCACAGATACGCAGTATTTT.

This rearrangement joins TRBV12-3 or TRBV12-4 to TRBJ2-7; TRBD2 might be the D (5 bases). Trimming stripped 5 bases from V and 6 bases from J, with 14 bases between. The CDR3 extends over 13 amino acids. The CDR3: CASSRPGDREQYF. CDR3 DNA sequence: TGTGCCAGCAGTCGACCCGGGGATCGCGAGCAGTACTTC.

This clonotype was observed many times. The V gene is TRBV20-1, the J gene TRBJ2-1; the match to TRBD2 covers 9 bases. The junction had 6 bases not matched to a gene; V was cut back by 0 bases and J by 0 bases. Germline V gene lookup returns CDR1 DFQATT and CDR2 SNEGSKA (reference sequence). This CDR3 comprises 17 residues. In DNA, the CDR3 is TGCAGTGCTAGAGATTCTAGCGGGGAAAGCTCCTACAATGAGCAGTTCTTC. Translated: CSARDSSGESSYNEQFF.

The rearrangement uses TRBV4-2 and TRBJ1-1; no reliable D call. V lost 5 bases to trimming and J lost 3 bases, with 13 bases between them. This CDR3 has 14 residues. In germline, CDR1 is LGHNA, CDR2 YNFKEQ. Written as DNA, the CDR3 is TGTGCCAGCAGCTACAGACTTGGGGACACTGAAGCTTTCTTT. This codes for CASSYRLGDTEAFF.

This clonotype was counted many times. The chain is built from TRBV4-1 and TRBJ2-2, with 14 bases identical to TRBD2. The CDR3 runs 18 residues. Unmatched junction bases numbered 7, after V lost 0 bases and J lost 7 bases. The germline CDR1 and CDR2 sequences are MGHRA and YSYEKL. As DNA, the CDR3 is TGCGCCAGCAGCCAAGATAGACTAGCGGGGGGGCCGGGCGGGGAGCTGTTTTTT. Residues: CASSQDRLAGGPGGELFF.

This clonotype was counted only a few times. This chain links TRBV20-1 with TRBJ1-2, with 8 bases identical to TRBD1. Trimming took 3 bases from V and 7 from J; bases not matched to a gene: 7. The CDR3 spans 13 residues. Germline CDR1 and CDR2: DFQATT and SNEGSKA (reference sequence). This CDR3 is CSASRDRWFGYTF. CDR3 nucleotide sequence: TGCAGTGCTAGCCGGGACAGGTGGTTTGGCTACACCTTC.

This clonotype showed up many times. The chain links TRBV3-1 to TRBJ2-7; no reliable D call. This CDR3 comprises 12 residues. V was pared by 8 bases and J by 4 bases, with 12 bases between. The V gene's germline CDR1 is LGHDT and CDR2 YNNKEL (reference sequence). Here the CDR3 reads CASGPGRYEQYF. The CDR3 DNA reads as TGTGCCAGCGGTCCGGGCAGATACGAGCAGTACTTC.

The CDR3 here is CASSLTTSGIYEQYF. The CDR3 DNA sequence: TGTGCCAGCAGTCTTACGACTAGCGGGATCTACGAGCAGTACTTC. The J gene is TRBJ2-7, the V gene TRBV6-2 or TRBV6-3; 11 nucleotides line up with TRBD2. Germline V lookup: CDR1 MNHEY, CDR2 SVGEGT. J lost 3 bases, V lost 5 bases, and 6 bases had no gene match. CDR3 length: 15 amino acids.

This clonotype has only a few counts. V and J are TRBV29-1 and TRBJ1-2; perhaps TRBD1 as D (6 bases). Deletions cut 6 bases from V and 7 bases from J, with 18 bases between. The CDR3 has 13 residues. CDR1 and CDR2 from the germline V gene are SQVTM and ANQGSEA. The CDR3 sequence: CSVITGSGGGYTF. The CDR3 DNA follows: TGCAGCGTGATTACAGGGAGCGGAGGTGGCTACACCTTC. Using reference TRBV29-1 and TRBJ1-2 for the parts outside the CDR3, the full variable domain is SAVISQKPSRDICQRGTSLTIQCQVDSQVTMMFWYRQQPGQSLTLIATANQGSEATYESGFVIDKFPISRPNLTFSTLTVSNMSPEDSSIYLCSVITGSGGGYTFGSGTRLTVV.

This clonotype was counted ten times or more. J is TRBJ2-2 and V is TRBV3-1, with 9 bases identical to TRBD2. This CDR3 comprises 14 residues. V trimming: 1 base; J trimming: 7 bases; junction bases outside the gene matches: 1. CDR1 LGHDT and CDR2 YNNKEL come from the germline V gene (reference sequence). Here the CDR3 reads CASSQATSGGELFF. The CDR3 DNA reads TGTGCCAGCAGCCAAGCGACTAGCGGCGGGGAGCTGTTTTTT.

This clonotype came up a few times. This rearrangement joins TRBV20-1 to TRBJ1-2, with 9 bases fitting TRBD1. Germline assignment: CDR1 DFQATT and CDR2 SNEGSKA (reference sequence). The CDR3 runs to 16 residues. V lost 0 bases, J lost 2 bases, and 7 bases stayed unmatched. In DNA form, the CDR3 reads TGCAGTGCTAGAGATCGGGACAGGGCGCGGAACTATGGCTACACCTTC. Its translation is CSARDRDRARNYGYTF.

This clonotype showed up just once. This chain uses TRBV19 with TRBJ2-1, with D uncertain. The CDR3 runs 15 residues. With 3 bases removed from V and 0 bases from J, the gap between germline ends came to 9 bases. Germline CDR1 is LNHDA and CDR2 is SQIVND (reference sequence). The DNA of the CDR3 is TGTGCCAGTAGTATTGAGAGTCCCTCCTACAATGAGCAGTTCTTC. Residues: CASSIESPSYNEQFF.

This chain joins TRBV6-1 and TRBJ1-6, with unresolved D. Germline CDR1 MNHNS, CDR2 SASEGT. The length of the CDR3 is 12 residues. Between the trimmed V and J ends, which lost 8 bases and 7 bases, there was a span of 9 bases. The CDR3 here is CASDWLNSPLHF. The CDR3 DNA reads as TGTGCCAGCGATTGGCTAAATTCACCCCTCCACTTT.

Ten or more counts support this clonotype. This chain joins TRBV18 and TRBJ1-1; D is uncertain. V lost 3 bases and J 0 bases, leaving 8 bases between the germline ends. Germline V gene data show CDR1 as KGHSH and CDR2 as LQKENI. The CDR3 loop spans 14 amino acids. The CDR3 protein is CASSPPKLNTEAFF. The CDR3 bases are TGTGCCAGCTCACCTCCGAAATTGAACACTGAAGCTTTCTTT.

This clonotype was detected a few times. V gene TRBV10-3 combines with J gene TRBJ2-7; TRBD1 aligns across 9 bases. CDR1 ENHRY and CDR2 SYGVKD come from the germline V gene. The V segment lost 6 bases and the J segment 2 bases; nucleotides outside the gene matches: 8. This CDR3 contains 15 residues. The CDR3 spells CAIRGGTGMPYEQYF. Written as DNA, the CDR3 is TGTGCCATCAGGGGGGGGACAGGGATGCCCTACGAGCAGTACTTC.

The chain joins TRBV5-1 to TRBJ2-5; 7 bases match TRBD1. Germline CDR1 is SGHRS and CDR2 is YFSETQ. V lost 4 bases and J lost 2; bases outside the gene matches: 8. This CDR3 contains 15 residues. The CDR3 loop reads CASSTGTDVQETQYF. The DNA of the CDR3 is TGCGCCAGCAGCACCGGGACAGACGTACAAGAGACCCAGTACTTC.